One and the same sample provided the 5 T cell receptor beta chains below, sequenced in a study of PD-L1 blockade in urothelial cancer. Sequencing was performed with immunoSEQ multiplex PCR; in TCRdb, only in-frame clones are kept and a portion is missing. The data contain about 74,000 clones, around 80% of them singletons. The source material was PBMCs, sampled around atezolizumab (anti-PD-L1) treatment. The source of these receptors is a man aged 65 to 79 with urothelial cancer.

The J gene is TRBJ2-1, the V gene TRBV5-1; TRBD2 aligns across 10 bases. CDR3 length equals 14 residues. Unmatched junction bases numbered 3, after V lost 4 bases and J lost 5 bases. Germline V CDR1 and CDR2: SGHRS, YFSETQ. CDR3 coding DNA: TGCGCCAGCAGCCCTGGGACTAGCGACAATGAGCAGTTCTTC. Protein: CASSPGTSDNEQFF.

The J gene is TRBJ2-1, the V gene TRBV10-2, with TRBD2 matching over 7 bases. V trimming: 6 bases; J trimming: 4 bases; junction bases outside the gene matches: 12. Germline V gives CDR1 WSHSY, CDR2 SAAADI. This CDR3 contains 16 residues. CDR3 sequence: CASRPPRGSGYNEQFF. The CDR3 region has the DNA TGCGCCAGCAGGCCCCCCAGAGGTAGCGGGTACAATGAGCAGTTCTTC.

V usage is TRBV28 and J usage is TRBJ1-1, with D unresolved. Germline CDR1 reads MDHEN; CDR2 reads SYDVKM. This CDR3 is 14 amino acids long. V shed 7 bases and J shed 5 bases, with 17 bases lying between them. CDR3 residues: CASTTAGAWTEAFF. The CDR3, as DNA: TGTGCCAGCACCACAGCGGGCGCGTGGACTGAAGCTTTCTTT.

The CDR3 DNA sequence: TGTGCCAGCAGCTTAGTGGGACTAGGGGTAGAGGGGGAGACCCAGTACTTC. As protein: CASSLVGLGVEGETQYF. The J gene is TRBJ2-5, the V gene TRBV7-3; 8 positions agree with TRBD2. The CDR3 covers 17 residues. CDR1 and CDR2 (germline): SGHTA, FQGTGA. Losses at the gene ends were 2 bases for V and 5 bases for J; bases not matched to a gene: 13.

This rearrangement joins TRBV28 to TRBJ2-4, with TRBD2 as a possible D gene (5 bases). Trimming removed 3 bases at V and 6 bases at J, with 9 bases between. Looked up from germline, CDR1 is MDHEN and CDR2 is SYDVKM. CDR3 size: 13 residues. The CDR3: CASSFGRGNIQYF. The CDR3 nucleotides are TGTGCCAGCAGTTTTGGACGGGGAAACATTCAGTACTTC.